This T cell receptor beta chain originates from a study of OX40 agonist ivuxolimab in advanced cancers. The CDR3 length is 12 residues. CDR1 and CDR2 from the germline V gene are MNHNS and SASEGT. Trimming took 6 bases from V and 1 from J, leaving 6 bases between them. TCRdb's copy holds only in-frame clones and misses some; the assay was immunoSEQ multiplex PCR. The table includes tens of thousands of clones, approximately 80% detected once. This sequence originates from an adult with an advanced solid tumor such as melanoma, head and neck, liver or kidney cancer. Sample: CD4+ or CD8+ T cells sorted from blood, taken in a trial of the OX40 agonist ivuxolimab. The chain employs TRBV6-1 and TRBJ1-1; D call uncertain. CDR3 DNA: TGTGCCAGCAGGAGGGAGAACACTGAAGCTTTCTTT. Its translation: CASRRENTEAFF.